These T cell receptor beta chains were read from a single sample in a study of blood T cell repertoires in COVID-19. Only in-frame clones appear in the TCRdb table, and some are missing; sequencing was by immunoSEQ multiplex PCR. Of 370,000 or so clones listed, more than 75% are singletons. Specimen: peripheral blood. The receptors originated from a human donor with acute or convalescent COVID-19. The donor label of this sample is uncertain. Both conserved end residues are part of each CDR3. The order of the fields is J gene, clone size, V gene, D gene, CDR3 DNA, CDR3 protein. The D gene is left open where the match is weak. The size of a clone is reported for some rows only, either as once, few or many, or as a class for expanded clones.

>TRBJ1-4|many|TRBV5-8|TRBD1
TGTGCCAGCAGCTTTGGGACAGGGGCCTCTGAAAAACTGTTTTTT
CASSFGTGASEKLFF
>TRBJ2-1|.|TRBV3-1/TRBV3-2|TRBD2
TGTGCCAGCAGCCACGGGACTAGCCCCAATGAGCAGTTCTTC
CASSHGTSPNEQFF
>TRBJ2-3|.|TRBV19|TRBD1
TGTGCCAGTAGTACCTGGACAGGGGCGCAGTATTTT
CASSTWTGAQYF
>TRBJ1-2|once|TRBV28|TRBD1
TGTGCCAGCGGCTATGGACAGGGGAGTAGGGGCTACACCTTC
CASGYGQGSRGYTF
>TRBJ2-1|.|TRBV7-9|.
TGTGCCAGCAGCCGTGACAATGAGCAGTTCTTC
CASSRDNEQFF
>TRBJ1-2|.|TRBV29-1|TRBD1
TGCAGCGCTAGGGACAGGGGGAGGACCTATGGCTACACCTTC
CSARDRGRTYGYTF
>TRBJ2-1|.|TRBV7-9|.
TGTGCCAGCAGCTCCCACAGGGTATCACAGTTCTTC
CASSSHRVSQFF
>TRBJ1-1|.|TRBV19|.
TGTGCCAGTAGTATAGGGCCGAACACTGAAGCTTTCTTT
CASSIGPNTEAFF
>TRBJ2-1|.|TRBV14|TRBD1
TGTGCCAGCAGCCAAGATTACGGGACAGGGGGAAATGAGCAGTTCTTC
CASSQDYGTGGNEQFF
>TRBJ2-1|.|TRBV4-2|TRBD1
TGTGCCAGCAGCCTAGCCCTCGGGACAGTTAACAATGAGCAGTTCTTC
CASSLALGTVNNEQFF
>TRBJ1-6|.|TRBV28|TRBD1
TGTGCCAGCAGTTCCGAAGGACAGGGCTATAATTCACCCCTCCACTTT
CASSSEGQGYNSPLHF
>TRBJ1-3|.|TRBV2|.
TGTGCCAGCAGGAAAGACAGCCTCTCTGGAAACACCATATATTTT
CASRKDSLSGNTIYF
>TRBJ1-1|.|TRBV18|TRBD1
TGTGCCAGCTCGACCGGGACAGGGGGCCTTAACACTGAAGCTTTCTTT
CASSTGTGGLNTEAFF
>TRBJ1-1|.|TRBV27|.
TGTGCCAGCAGTCCACTAATGAACACTGAAGCTTTCTTT
CASSPLMNTEAFF
>TRBJ1-1|.|TRBV5-4|TRBD1
TGTGCCAGCAGCTCTTCCGGGACAGTGAACACTGAAGCTTTCTTT
CASSSSGTVNTEAFF
>TRBJ1-2|.|TRBV27|.
TGTGCCAGCAGCAGAACCGGACAGCAAGCTAACTATGGCTACACCTTC
CASSRTGQQANYGYTF
>TRBJ2-5|.|TRBV3-1/TRBV3-2|.
TGTGCCAGCAGCCCAAGGGACTACCAAGAGACCCAGTACTTC
CASSPRDYQETQYF
>TRBJ2-7|.|TRBV5-4|TRBD1
TGTGCCAGCAGCTTGGGACAGGGCAGGAGCTACGAGCAGTACTTC
CASSLGQGRSYEQYF
>TRBJ2-3|.|TRBV2|.
TGTGCCAGCAAGAACGGGTATAACACAGATACGCAGTATTTT
CASKNGYNTDTQYF
>TRBJ1-2|.|TRBV5-1|TRBD1
TGCGCCAGCAGCGTCCGGGACAGGGGGACCTATGGCTACACCTTC
CASSVRDRGTYGYTF
>TRBJ1-2|.|TRBV15|TRBD1
TGTGCCACGGGAGTTGACAGGGGAAACTATGGCTACACCTTC
CATGVDRGNYGYTF
>TRBJ2-3|.|TRBV7-8|TRBD1
TGTGCCAGCAGCTTAGATCGGGAGCAGGGGGCGAGGACAGGGCAGTATTTT
CASSLDREQGARTGQYF
>TRBJ2-3|.|TRBV20-1|TRBD2
TGCAGTGCTAGTGGCGGGAGCTACACAGATACGCAGTATTTT
CSASGGSYTDTQYF
>TRBJ2-7|.|TRBV28|.
TGTGCCAGCACTACGAGTTACGAGCAGTACTTC
CASTTSYEQYF
>TRBJ1-1|.|TRBV11-2|.
TGTGCCAGCAGCGCACACACCTCCGGGACTGAAGCTTTCTTT
CASSAHTSGTEAFF
>TRBJ1-1|.|TRBV2|.
TGTGCCAGCAGTCGAACAGGGACCGCTTTCTTT
CASSRTGTAFF
>TRBJ2-2|.|TRBV20-1|.
TGCAGTGCGCACCGGACCGGGGAGCTGTTTTTT
CSAHRTGELFF